This T cell receptor beta chain was found in a study of blood T cells in healthy people across ages. Study-wide results and limits: Per million T cells, TCR beta diversity dropped about linearly as age rose. As naive T cell percentage varied, TCR beta diversity correlated strongly with it. Since the PBMCs were unsorted, naive and antigen-experienced cells could not be conclusively compared. Both higher diversity and more naive CD4+ cells marked long-lived donors when set against aged donors.

This clonotype has at least ten counts. Its antigen is unidentified. A second PCR of 7 to 11 cycles used a sample-barcoded 5' primer and a J-beta primer mix. TCRdb re-called the 5' RACE reads through MiXCR, storing one row per CDR3 protein. The sample has about 720,000 distinct CDR3 sequences; about a fifth are singletons. Sequencing input: blood. This clonotype originated in an older man in good health.

The CDR3 nucleotides read TGTGCCAGCAGCTTAGGAGGGCCCAAAAACATTCAGTACTTC. Residues: CASSLGGPKNIQYF. V gene TRBV7-2 combines with J gene TRBJ2-4; D is perhaps TRBD2 (5 bases). CDR1 and CDR2 (germline): SGHTA, FQGNSA. Deletions cut 1 base from V and 2 bases from J, with 6 bases between. There are 14 residues in the CDR3.